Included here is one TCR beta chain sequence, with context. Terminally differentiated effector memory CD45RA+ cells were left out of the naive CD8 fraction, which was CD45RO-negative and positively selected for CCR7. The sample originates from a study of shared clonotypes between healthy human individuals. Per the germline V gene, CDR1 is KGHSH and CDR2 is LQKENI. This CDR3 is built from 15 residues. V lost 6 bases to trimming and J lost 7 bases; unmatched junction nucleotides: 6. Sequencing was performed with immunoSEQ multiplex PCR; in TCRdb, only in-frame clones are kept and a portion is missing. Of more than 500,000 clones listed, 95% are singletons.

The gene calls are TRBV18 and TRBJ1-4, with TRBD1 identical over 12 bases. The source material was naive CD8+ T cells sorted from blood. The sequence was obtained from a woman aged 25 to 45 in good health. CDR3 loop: CASSRDRGRLEKLFF. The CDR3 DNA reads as TGTGCCAGCTCCCGGGACAGGGGGCGCCTTGAAAAACTGTTTTTT.